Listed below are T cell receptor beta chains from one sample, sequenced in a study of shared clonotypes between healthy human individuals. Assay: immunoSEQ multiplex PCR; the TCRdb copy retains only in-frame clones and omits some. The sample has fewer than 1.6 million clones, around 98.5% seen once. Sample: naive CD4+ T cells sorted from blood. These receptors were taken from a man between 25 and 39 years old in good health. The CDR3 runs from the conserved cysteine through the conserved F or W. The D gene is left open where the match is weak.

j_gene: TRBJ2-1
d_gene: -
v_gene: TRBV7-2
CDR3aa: CASSPRTPSYNEQFF
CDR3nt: TGTGCCAGCAGCCCGAGGACGCCTTCCTACAATGAGCAGTTCTTC

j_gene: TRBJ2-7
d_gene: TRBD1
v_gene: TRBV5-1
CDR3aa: CASSSLDRADYEQYF
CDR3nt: TGCGCCAGCAGCTCACTCGACAGGGCTGACTACGAGCAGTACTTC

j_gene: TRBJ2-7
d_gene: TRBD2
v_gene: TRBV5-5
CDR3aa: CASSLGSGSLVEQYF
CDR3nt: TGTGCCAGCAGCTTGGGGAGCGGGAGTCTCGTCGAGCAGTACTTC

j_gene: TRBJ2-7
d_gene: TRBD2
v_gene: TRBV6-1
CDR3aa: CASSLSGTNYEQYF
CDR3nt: TGTGCCAGCAGTCTTAGCGGGACTAACTACGAGCAGTACTTC

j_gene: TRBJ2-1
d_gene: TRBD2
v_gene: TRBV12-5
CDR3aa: CASGWEKTKSGRSYNEQFF
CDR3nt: TGTGCTAGTGGTTGGGAAAAGACTAAAAGCGGGAGATCCTACAATGAGCAGTTCTTC

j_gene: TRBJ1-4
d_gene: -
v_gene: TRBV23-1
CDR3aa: CASGSDPGETNEKLFF
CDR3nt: TGCGCCAGCGGGTCGGACCCAGGGGAGACTAATGAAAAACTGTTTTTT

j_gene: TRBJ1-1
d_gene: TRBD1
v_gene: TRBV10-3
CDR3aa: CAISGTGGRVNTEAFF
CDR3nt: TGTGCCATCAGTGGGACAGGCGGCAGGGTGAACACTGAAGCTTTCTTT

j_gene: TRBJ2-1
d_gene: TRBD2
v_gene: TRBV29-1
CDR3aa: CSVEGLAGVGEQFF
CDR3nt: TGCAGCGTAGAGGGACTAGCGGGAGTCGGAGAGCAGTTCTTC

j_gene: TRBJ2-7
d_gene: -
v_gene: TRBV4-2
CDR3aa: CASSQDPDRLWEQYF
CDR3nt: TGTGCCAGCAGCCAAGATCCGGATCGGCTATGGGAGCAGTACTTC

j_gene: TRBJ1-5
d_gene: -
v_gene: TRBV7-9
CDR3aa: CASSLSMGSNQPQHF
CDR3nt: TGTGCCAGCAGCTTATCGATGGGTAGCAATCAGCCCCAGCATTTT

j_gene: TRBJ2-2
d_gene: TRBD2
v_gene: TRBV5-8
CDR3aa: CASSYLSGRIPGELFF
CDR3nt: TGTGCCAGCAGCTACCTTAGCGGGAGAATCCCCGGGGAGCTGTTTTTT

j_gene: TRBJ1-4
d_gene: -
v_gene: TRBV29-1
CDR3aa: CSIRTASRGTNEKLFF
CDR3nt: TGCAGCATAAGGACAGCGAGCAGGGGAACTAATGAAAAACTGTTTTTT

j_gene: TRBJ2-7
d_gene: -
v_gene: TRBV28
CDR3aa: CASSLQGTGSYEQYF
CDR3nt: TGTGCCAGCAGTTTGCAGGGGACGGGTTCCTACGAGCAGTACTTC

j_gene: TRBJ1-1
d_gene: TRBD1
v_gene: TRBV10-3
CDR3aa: CAISTTGGEAFF
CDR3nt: TGTGCCATCAGTACGACAGGGGGTGAAGCTTTCTTT